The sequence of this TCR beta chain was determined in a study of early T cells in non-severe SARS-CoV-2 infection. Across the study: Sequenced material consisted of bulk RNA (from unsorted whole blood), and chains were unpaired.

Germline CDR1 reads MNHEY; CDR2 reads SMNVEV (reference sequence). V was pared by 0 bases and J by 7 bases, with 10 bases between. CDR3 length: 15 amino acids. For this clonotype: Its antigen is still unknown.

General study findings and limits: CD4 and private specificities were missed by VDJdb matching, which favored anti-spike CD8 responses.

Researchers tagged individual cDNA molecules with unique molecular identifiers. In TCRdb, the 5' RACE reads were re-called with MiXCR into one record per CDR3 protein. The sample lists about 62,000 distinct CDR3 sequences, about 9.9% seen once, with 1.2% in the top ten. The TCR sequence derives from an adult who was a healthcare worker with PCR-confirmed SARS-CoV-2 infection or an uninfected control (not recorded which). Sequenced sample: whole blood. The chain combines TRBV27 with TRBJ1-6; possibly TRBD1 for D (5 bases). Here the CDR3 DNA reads TGTGCCAGCAGTTTATCGCCCAGGGCAAATTCACCCCTCCACTTT. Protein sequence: CASSLSPRANSPLHF.